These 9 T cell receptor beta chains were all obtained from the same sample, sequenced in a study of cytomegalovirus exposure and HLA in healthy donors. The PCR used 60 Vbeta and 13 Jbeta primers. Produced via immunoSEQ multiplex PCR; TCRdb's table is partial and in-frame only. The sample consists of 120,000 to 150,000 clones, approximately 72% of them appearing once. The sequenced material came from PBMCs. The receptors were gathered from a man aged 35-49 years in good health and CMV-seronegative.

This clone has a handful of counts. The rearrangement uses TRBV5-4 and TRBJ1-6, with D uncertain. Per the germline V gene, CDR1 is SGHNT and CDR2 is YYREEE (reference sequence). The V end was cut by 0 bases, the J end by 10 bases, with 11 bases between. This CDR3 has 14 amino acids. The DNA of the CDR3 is TGTGCCAGCAGCTTGGATTGGGAGGGCTCACCCCTCCACTTT. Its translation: CASSLDWEGSPLHF.

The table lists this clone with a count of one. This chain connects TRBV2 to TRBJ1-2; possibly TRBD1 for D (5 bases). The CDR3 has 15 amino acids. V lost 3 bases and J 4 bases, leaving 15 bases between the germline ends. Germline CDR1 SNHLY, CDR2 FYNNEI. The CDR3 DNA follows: TGTGCCAGCAGTGAGGTCCGCGGGGGAAGCTATGGCTACACCTTC. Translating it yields CASSEVRGGSYGYTF. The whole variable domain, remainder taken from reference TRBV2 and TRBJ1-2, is EPEVTQTPSHQVTQMGQEVILRCVPISNHLYFYWYRQILGQKVEFLVSFYNNEISEKSEIFDDQFSVERPDGSNFTLKIRSTKLEDSAMYFCASSEVRGGSYGYTFGSGTRLTVV.

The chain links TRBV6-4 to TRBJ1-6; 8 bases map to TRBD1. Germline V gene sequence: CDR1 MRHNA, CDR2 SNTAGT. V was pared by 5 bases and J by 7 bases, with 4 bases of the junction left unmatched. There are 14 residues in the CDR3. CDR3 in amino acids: CASSPGQDNSPLHF. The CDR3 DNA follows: TGTGCCAGCAGTCCGGGACAGGACAATTCACCCCTCCACTTT.

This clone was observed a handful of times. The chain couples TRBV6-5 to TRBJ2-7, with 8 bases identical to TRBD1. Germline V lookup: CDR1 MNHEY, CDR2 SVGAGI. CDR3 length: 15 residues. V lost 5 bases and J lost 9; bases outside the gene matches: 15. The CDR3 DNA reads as TGTGCCAGCAGTCAACCGGGACAGGATGGCGGCCGGCAGTACTTC. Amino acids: CASSQPGQDGGRQYF.

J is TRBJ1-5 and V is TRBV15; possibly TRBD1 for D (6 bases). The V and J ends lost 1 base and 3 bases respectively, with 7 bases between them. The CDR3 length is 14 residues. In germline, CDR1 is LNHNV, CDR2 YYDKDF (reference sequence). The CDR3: CATSRGGPNQPQHF. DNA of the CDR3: TGTGCCACCAGCAGAGGGGGGCCCAATCAGCCCCAGCATTTT.

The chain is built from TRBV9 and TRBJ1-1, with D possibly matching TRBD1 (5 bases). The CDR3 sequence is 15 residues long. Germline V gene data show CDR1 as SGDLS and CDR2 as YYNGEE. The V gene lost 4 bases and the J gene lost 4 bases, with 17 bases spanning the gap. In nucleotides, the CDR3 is TGTGCCAGCAGCCCTACCGACAGTGAATCCACTGAAGCTTTCTTT. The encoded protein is CASSPTDSESTEAFF.

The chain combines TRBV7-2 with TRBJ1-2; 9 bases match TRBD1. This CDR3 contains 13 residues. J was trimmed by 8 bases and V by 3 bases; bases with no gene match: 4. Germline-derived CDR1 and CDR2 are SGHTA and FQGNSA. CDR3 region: CASSLGTGRGYTF. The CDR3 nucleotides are TGTGCCAGCAGCTTGGGGACAGGGCGCGGCTACACCTTC.

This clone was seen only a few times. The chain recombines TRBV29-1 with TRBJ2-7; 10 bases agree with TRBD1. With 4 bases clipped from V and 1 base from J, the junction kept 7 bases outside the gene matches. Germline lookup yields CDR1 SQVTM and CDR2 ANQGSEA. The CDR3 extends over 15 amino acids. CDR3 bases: TGCAGCGTTGGGGGGGACAGGGGACCATCCTACGAGCAGTACTTC. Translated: CSVGGDRGPSYEQYF.

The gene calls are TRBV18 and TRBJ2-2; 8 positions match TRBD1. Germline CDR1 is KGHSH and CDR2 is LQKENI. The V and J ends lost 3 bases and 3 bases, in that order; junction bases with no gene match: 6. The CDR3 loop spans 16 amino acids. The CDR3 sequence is CASSPLPDRDTGELFF. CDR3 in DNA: TGTGCCAGCTCACCCCTCCCGGACAGGGACACCGGGGAGCTGTTTTTT.